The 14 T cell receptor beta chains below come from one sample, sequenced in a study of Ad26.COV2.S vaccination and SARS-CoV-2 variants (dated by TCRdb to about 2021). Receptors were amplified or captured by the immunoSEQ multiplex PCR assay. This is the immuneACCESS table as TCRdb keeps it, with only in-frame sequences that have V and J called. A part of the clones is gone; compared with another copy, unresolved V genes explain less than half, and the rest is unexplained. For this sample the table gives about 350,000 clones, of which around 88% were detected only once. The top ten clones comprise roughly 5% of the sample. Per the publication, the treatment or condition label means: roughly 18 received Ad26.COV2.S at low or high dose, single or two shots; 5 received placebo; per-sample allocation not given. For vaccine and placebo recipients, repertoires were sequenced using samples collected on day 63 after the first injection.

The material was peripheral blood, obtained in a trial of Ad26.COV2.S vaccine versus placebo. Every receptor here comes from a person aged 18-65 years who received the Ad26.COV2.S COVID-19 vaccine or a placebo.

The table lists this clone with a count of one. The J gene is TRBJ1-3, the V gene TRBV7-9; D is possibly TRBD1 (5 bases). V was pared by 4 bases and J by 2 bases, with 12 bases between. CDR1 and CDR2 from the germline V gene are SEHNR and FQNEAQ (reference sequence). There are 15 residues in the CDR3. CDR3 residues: CASSSGGTAGNTIYF. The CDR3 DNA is TGTGCCAGCAGCTCCGGAGGGACGGCTGGAAACACCATATATTTT. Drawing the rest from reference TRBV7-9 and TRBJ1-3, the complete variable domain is DTGVSQNPRHKITKRGQNVTFRCDPISEHNRLYWYRQTLGQGPEFLTYFQNEAQLEKSRLLSDRFSAERPKGSFSTLEIQRTEQGDSAMYLCASSSGGTAGNTIYFGEGSWLTVV.

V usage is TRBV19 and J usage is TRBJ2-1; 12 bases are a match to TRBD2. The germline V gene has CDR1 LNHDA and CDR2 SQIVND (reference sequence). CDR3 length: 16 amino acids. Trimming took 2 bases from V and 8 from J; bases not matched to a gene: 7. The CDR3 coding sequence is TGTGCCAGTAGTATATTGGGCCTAGCGGGAGGGGATGAGCAGTTCTTC. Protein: CASSILGLAGGDEQFF.

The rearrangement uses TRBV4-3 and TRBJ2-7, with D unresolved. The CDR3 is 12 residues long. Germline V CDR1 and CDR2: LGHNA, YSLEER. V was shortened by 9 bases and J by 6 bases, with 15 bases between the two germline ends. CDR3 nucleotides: TGCGCCAGGGCCGGGCCCTCCGGCGAGCAGTACTTC. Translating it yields CARAGPSGEQYF.

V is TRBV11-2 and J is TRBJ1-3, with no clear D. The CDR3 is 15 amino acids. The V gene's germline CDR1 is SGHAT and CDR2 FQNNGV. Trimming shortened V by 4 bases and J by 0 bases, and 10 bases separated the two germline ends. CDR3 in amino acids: CASSSRGSSGNTIYF. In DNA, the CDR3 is TGTGCCAGCAGCTCCCGGGGTAGCTCTGGAAACACCATATATTTT.

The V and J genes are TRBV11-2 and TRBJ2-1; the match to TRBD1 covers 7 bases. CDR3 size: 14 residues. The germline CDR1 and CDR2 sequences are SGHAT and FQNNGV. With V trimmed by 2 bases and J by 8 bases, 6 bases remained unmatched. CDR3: CASSLIRQGYEQFF. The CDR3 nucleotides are TGTGCCAGCAGCTTAATTCGACAGGGCTATGAGCAGTTCTTC.

The CDR3 is CASLQGGDWNTGELFF. DNA of the CDR3: TGCGCCAGTCTCCAGGGGGGTGATTGGAACACCGGGGAGCTGTTTTTT. The gene calls are TRBV5-1 and TRBJ2-2, with a possible D match to TRBD1 (7 bases). The CDR3 extends over 16 amino acids. V lost 8 bases to trimming and J lost 1 base, with 18 bases between them. Germline CDR1 reads SGHRS; CDR2 reads YFSETQ.

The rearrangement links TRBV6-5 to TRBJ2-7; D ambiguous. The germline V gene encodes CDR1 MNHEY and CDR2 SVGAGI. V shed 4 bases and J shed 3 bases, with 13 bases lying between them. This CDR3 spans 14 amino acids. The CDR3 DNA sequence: TGTGCCAGCAGTTCATCCCCCCAAAGCTACGAGCAGTACTTC. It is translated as CASSSSPQSYEQYF.

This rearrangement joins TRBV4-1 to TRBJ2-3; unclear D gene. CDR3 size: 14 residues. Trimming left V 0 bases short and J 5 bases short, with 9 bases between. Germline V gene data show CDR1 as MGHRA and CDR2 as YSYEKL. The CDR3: CASSQDRRGDTQYF. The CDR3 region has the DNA TGCGCCAGCAGCCAAGATAGGCGCGGAGATACGCAGTATTTT.

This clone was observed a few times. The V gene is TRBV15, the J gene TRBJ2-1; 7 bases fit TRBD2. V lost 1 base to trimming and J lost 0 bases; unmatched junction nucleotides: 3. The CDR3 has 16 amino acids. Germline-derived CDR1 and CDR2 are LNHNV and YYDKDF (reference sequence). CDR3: CATSRGVAGSYNEQFF. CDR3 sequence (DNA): TGTGCCACCAGCAGAGGGGTAGCGGGCTCCTACAATGAGCAGTTCTTC.

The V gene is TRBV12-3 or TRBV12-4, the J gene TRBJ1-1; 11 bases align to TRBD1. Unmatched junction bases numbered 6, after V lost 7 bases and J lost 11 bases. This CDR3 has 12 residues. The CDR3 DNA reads TGTGCCAGCAAGGGGGACAGGGGGTTGGCTTTCTTT. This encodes CASKGDRGLAFF.

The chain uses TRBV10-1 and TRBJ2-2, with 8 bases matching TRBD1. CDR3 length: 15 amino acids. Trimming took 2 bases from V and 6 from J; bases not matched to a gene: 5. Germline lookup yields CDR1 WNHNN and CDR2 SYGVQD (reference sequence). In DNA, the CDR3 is TGCGCCAGCAGTGAGACGACAGGGGAATCCGGGGAGCTGTTTTTT. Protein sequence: CASSETTGESGELFF.

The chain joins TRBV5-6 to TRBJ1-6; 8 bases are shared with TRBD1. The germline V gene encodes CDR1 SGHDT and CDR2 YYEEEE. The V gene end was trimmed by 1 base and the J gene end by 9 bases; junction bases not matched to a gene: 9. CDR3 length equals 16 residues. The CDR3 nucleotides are TGTGCCAGCAGCTTGCCAGGGGGCGAGGTTGGTTCACCCCTCCACTTT. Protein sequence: CASSLPGGEVGSPLHF. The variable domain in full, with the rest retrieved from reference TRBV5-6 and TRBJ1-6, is DAGVTQSPTHLIKTRGQQVTLRCSPKSGHDTVSWYQQALGQGPQFIFQYYEEEERQRGNFPDRFSGHQFPNYSSELNVNALLLGDSALYLCASSLPGGEVGSPLHFGNGTRLTVT.

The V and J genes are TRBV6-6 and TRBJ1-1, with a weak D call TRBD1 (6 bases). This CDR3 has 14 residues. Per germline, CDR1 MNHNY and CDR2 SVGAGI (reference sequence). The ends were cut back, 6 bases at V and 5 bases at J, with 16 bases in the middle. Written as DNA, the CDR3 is TGTGCCAGCAGCCCACAGGGAGAGGGGACTGAAGCTTTCTTT. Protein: CASSPQGEGTEAFF.

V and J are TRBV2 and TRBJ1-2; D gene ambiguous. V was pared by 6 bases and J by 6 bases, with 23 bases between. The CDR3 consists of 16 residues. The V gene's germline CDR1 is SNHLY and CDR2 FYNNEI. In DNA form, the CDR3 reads TGTGCCAGCAGGCGACCCTTCCTTACGGCGGCTAATGGCTACACCTTC. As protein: CASRRPFLTAANGYTF.